Below are 32 T cell receptor beta chains sequenced from a single sample in a study of graft-versus-host responses after intestinal transplantation. Their antigens are not known. Measured with immunoSEQ multiplex PCR; TCRdb has only the in-frame clones, and not every one. The table has approximately 90,000 clones, roughly 90% seen once; the top ten hold approximately 0.4%. Sequences were derived from unstimulated CD8+ T cells sorted from spleen or lymph node cells, sampled before transplant. These receptors were taken from a human donor who was the organ donor for an intestinal transplant.

The chain combines TRBV28 with TRBJ2-3; 10 bases match TRBD1. CDR1 is MDHEN, CDR2 SYDVKM, per germline. Germline trimming cut 3 bases from V and 4 bases from J; bases unmatched to any gene: 7. This CDR3 comprises 16 residues. The CDR3 nucleotides are TGTGCCAGCAGTTTCGTCTTGACAGGGGGCTCAGATACGCAGTATTTT. Translated: CASSFVLTGGSDTQYF.

This clone was found once. In DNA form, the CDR3 reads TGTGCCAGCAGCGAAACCGCGCGGGCGGGGGCGCGCACAGATACGCAGTATTTT. Its translation is CASSETARAGARTDTQYF. The rearrangement joins TRBV5-4 to TRBJ2-3; TRBD2 is a possible D gene (7 bases). CDR1 SGHNT and CDR2 YYREEE come from the germline V gene (reference sequence). V shed 4 bases and J shed 1 base, with 22 bases lying between them. This CDR3 has 18 residues.

Written as DNA, the CDR3 is TGTGCCAGCAGTTACAGGACAGGGGGTGAAAAACTGTTTTTT. Translation gives CASSYRTGGEKLFF. The rearrangement uses TRBV6-5 and TRBJ1-4; 10 bases align to TRBD1. V lost 2 bases, J lost 7 bases, and 1 base stayed unmatched. Germline values: CDR1 MNHEY, CDR2 SVGAGI. This CDR3 region has 14 residues.

This chain joins TRBV5-6 and TRBJ1-2; the match to TRBD1 covers 8 bases. The V gene end was trimmed by 2 bases and the J gene end by 4 bases; junction bases not matched to a gene: 10. CDR3 length equals 16 residues. CDR1 is SGHDT, CDR2 YYEEEE, per germline. The CDR3 here is CASSFQGGTGLYGYTF. CDR3 in DNA: TGTGCCAGCAGCTTTCAGGGTGGGACAGGCCTCTATGGCTACACCTTC.

The V gene is TRBV2, the J gene TRBJ2-1; 7 bases line up with TRBD1. CDR3 size: 15 residues. Germline-derived CDR1 and CDR2 are SNHLY and FYNNEI. V lost 6 bases and J lost 6; bases outside the gene matches: 11. The CDR3 loop reads CASRATGTDPNEQFF. CDR3 bases: TGTGCCAGCAGGGCCACCGGGACAGACCCCAATGAGCAGTTCTTC.

The chain is built from TRBV9 and TRBJ2-3, with D unresolved. This CDR3 has 13 residues. The V gene lost 1 base and the J gene lost 3 bases, with 6 bases spanning the gap. CDR1 and CDR2 (germline): SGDLS, YYNGEE. The CDR3 reads CASSVPGTDTQYF. CDR3 bases: TGTGCCAGCAGCGTACCGGGTACAGATACGCAGTATTTT.

The chain carries TRBV27 and TRBJ2-1; 7 bases agree with TRBD1. The V segment lost 2 bases and the J segment 6 bases; nucleotides outside the gene matches: 4. CDR1 and CDR2 from the germline V gene are MNHEY and SMNVEV (reference sequence). The CDR3 has 14 residues. CDR3 in amino acids: CASSLGGQFNEQFF. In DNA, the CDR3 is TGTGCCAGCAGTTTAGGGGGACAGTTCAATGAGCAGTTCTTC.

This clone was seen more than once but under ten times. The CDR3 region is CASKGEDRGRPTARYTF. The CDR3 DNA sequence: TGTGCCAGTAAAGGTGAGGACAGGGGGCGGCCCACAGCTCGCTACACCTTC. This rearrangement joins TRBV19 to TRBJ1-2; 11 bases match TRBD1. The V gene's germline CDR1 is LNHDA and CDR2 SQIVND (reference sequence). The CDR3 extends over 17 amino acids. V shed 7 bases and J 9 bases; nucleotides not matched to a gene: 19.

The rearrangement uses TRBV4-1 and TRBJ2-7, with 11 positions matching TRBD1. The CDR3 is 15 residues long. With V trimmed by 4 bases and J by 3 bases, 5 bases remained unmatched. The germline V gene encodes CDR1 MGHRA and CDR2 YSYEKL. Here the CDR3 DNA reads TGCGCCAGCAGCCTTGGGGGACAGGGGGACTACGAGCAGTACTTC. Encoded protein: CASSLGGQGDYEQYF.

The chain joins TRBV4-1 to TRBJ2-1; D call uncertain. The CDR3 has 15 residues. Per germline, CDR1 MGHRA and CDR2 YSYEKL. Trimming shortened V by 4 bases and J by 3 bases, and 13 bases separated the two germline ends. CDR3 residues: CASSPQRSLYNEQFF. The CDR3 DNA sequence: TGCGCCAGCAGCCCTCAGAGGAGCCTCTACAATGAGCAGTTCTTC.

This clone is a singleton in its sample. J is TRBJ2-5 and V is TRBV4-3, with 10 bases lining up with TRBD1. Trimming took 1 base from V and 7 from J; bases not matched to a gene: 9. The CDR3 spans 16 residues. Germline V lookup: CDR1 LGHNA, CDR2 YSLEER. Here the CDR3 DNA reads TGCGCCAGCAGCCAAGGGACAGGGGGTAGCCCGGGGACCCAGTACTTC. Translation gives CASSQGTGGSPGTQYF.

In this sample, this clone turned up once. The gene calls are TRBV2 and TRBJ2-5, with D hard to call. The CDR3 extends over 13 amino acids. CDR1 and CDR2 from the germline V gene are SNHLY and FYNNEI. V was trimmed by 5 bases and J by 5 bases, leaving 12 bases between them. DNA for the CDR3: TGTGCCAGCAGTACAGACCTTACGGAGACCCAGTACTTC. Translation: CASSTDLTETQYF.

The chain recombines TRBV5-8 with TRBJ2-1; D gene uncertain. The V gene lost 0 bases and the J gene lost 0 bases, with 13 bases spanning the gap. The length of the CDR3 is 17 residues. The V gene's germline CDR1 is SGHTS and CDR2 YDEGEE. The CDR3 DNA follows: TGTGCCAGCAGCTTGGGAATTGGCAGTAACTCCTACAATGAGCAGTTCTTC. Amino acids: CASSLGIGSNSYNEQFF.

The chain links TRBV19 to TRBJ1-5; TRBD1 aligns across 7 bases. The CDR3 spans 13 residues. Germline CDR1 is LNHDA and CDR2 is SQIVND (reference sequence). The trim removed 8 bases at V and 3 bases at J, leaving 4 bases unmatched. CDR3 residues: CASGQAYNQPQHF. CDR3 sequence (DNA): TGTGCCAGTGGACAGGCCTACAATCAGCCCCAGCATTTT.

The rearrangement joins TRBV5-1 to TRBJ1-4; D is undetermined. V was trimmed by 4 bases and J by 2 bases, leaving 18 bases between them. This CDR3 is 17 amino acids long. Germline CDR1 and CDR2: SGHRS and YFSETQ. The CDR3 here is CASSHTPPGPTNEKLFF. CDR3 DNA sequence: TGCGCCAGCAGCCACACACCTCCGGGTCCTACTAATGAAAAACTGTTTTTT.

This rearrangement joins TRBV7-8 to TRBJ1-1; 7 nucleotides match TRBD1. Trimming took 4 bases from V and 0 from J; bases not matched to a gene: 17. The CDR3 loop spans 19 amino acids. Per germline, CDR1 SGHVS and CDR2 FQNEAQ. The CDR3 loop reads CASSYKQRGRNYVNTEAFF. CDR3 coding DNA: TGTGCCAGCAGCTATAAACAGAGGGGGCGCAATTATGTGAACACTGAAGCTTTCTTT.

The V gene is TRBV7-8, the J gene TRBJ2-3; 15 positions match TRBD2. CDR1 is SGHVS and CDR2 is FQNEAQ in the germline V gene. The length of the CDR3 is 15 residues. Unmatched junction bases numbered 1, after V lost 4 bases and J lost 5 bases. The CDR3 sequence is CASSSGLAGGDTQYF. The CDR3 DNA sequence: TGTGCCAGCAGCTCGGGACTAGCGGGGGGAGATACGCAGTATTTT.

This clone counts as medium-sized. This chain uses TRBV13 with TRBJ2-4, with TRBD2 identical over 7 bases. The CDR3 is made up of 16 amino acids. Germline V gene sequence: CDR1 PRHDT, CDR2 FYEKMQ (reference sequence). Trimming took 4 bases from V and 5 from J; bases not matched to a gene: 11. The CDR3 DNA follows: TGTGCCAGCAGCTCCAGGGCGGGGGTAAGCGAAAACATTCAGTACTTC. Residues: CASSSRAGVSENIQYF.

This clone was detected once. The chain recombines TRBV29-1 with TRBJ1-2, with TRBD1 matching over 9 bases. This CDR3 is 13 amino acids long. V shed 4 bases, J shed 7 bases, and the junction held 7 bases outside the gene matches. CDR1 SQVTM and CDR2 ANQGSEA come from the germline V gene. The DNA for the CDR3 is TGCAGCGTTGCGGGGGACAGGGCCTTTGGCTACACCTTC. Protein product: CSVAGDRAFGYTF.

In its sample, this clone was seen once. This chain uses TRBV9 with TRBJ1-2, with 10 bases identical to TRBD1. CDR3 size: 15 residues. CDR1 is SGDLS and CDR2 is YYNGEE in the germline V gene. V lost 1 base to trimming and J lost 7 bases; unmatched junction nucleotides: 7. The CDR3 bases are TGTGCCAGCAGCGTAAACTCGGGACAGGGGTTTGGCTACACCTTC. Translated, it gives CASSVNSGQGFGYTF.

V is TRBV7-9 and J is TRBJ2-3, with D tentatively TRBD2 (6 bases). From germline, CDR1 is SEHNR and CDR2 FQNEAQ (reference sequence). V was shortened by 5 bases and J by 7 bases, with 22 bases between the two germline ends. There are 16 residues in the CDR3. The CDR3 DNA reads TGTGCCAGCAGCGCCGACCAGCGGGCCCCCGTTTATACGCAGTATTTT. Its translation is CASSADQRAPVYTQYF.

The genes are TRBV19 and TRBJ1-6, with TRBD1 identical over 8 bases. The CDR3 extends over 14 amino acids. V lost 6 bases, J lost 7 bases, and 5 bases stayed unmatched. The germline V gene encodes CDR1 LNHDA and CDR2 SQIVND (reference sequence). Written as DNA, the CDR3 is TGTGCCAGTAGGGACAGGGTTCGGAATTCACCCCTCCACTTT. Translating it yields CASRDRVRNSPLHF.

This chain links TRBV6-1 with TRBJ2-1; tentative D call: TRBD2 (5 bases). The germline V gene has CDR1 MNHNS and CDR2 SASEGT. The ends were cut back, 1 base at V and 2 bases at J, with 18 bases in the middle. The CDR3 totals 18 residues. As DNA, the CDR3 is TGTGCCAGCAGTGAAGTTGAGATAGCGCCCGGACCCTACAATGAGCAGTTCTTC. Translating it yields CASSEVEIAPGPYNEQFF.

The gene calls are TRBV30 and TRBJ1-1, with D unclear. The germline gives CDR1 GTSNPN, CDR2 SVGIG (reference sequence). The CDR3 has 13 residues. V lost 0 bases and J 1 base, leaving 6 bases between the germline ends. CDR3 sequence (DNA): TGTGCCTGGAGTGTACAAAAGAACACTGAAGCTTTCTTT. This gives the protein CAWSVQKNTEAFF.

The V call is TRBV4-3, the J call TRBJ1-4, with D possibly being TRBD1 (6 bases). V dropped 0 bases and J dropped 7 bases, with 12 bases sitting between them. The CDR3 has 15 amino acids. Germline V gives CDR1 LGHNA, CDR2 YSLEER. CDR3 coding DNA: TGCGCCAGCAGCCAAGACCGGGGGGCAACTGAAAAACTGTTTTTT. Its protein is CASSQDRGATEKLFF.

CDR3 residues: CASSELAGGAGELFF. The CDR3 DNA reads as TGTGCCAGCAGTGAATTGGCGGGAGGCGCCGGGGAGCTGTTTTTT. V gene TRBV25-1 combines with J gene TRBJ2-2; TRBD2 agrees at 8 bases. Trimming took 1 base from V and 6 from J; bases not matched to a gene: 4. The CDR3 consists of 15 residues. Germline V gives CDR1 MGHDK, CDR2 SYGVNS.

Worth noting for this clone: Other DNA variants within this sample encode the same CDR3. This rearrangement joins TRBV6-5 to TRBJ2-7, with 8 bases lining up with TRBD1. There are 14 residues in the CDR3. Germline assignment: CDR1 MNHEY and CDR2 SVGAGI. V shed 5 bases, J shed 3 bases, and the junction held 6 bases outside the gene matches. The CDR3 bases are TGTGCCAGCAGTCCAGGACAGGGTTACTACGAGCAGTACTTC. The encoded protein is CASSPGQGYYEQYF.

The J gene is TRBJ2-3, the V gene TRBV27, with 9 bases matching TRBD1. V lost 2 bases and J lost 8; bases outside the gene matches: 5. The germline gives CDR1 MNHEY, CDR2 SMNVEV (reference sequence). CDR3 length: 14 amino acids. The CDR3 loop is CASSLQQGAGTQYF. CDR3 DNA sequence: TGTGCCAGCAGTTTACAACAGGGGGCCGGTACGCAGTATTTT.

The V gene is TRBV7-2, the J gene TRBJ2-7, with TRBD2 matching 12 bases. V gave up 4 bases and J gave up 2 bases; unmatched junction bases: 0. The CDR3 runs to 14 residues. Germline CDR1 and CDR2: SGHTA and FQGNSA. The CDR3 bases are TGTGCCAGCAGCTCTAGCGGGGGGGCCTACGAGCAGTACTTC. Translation gives CASSSSGGAYEQYF.

The chain uses TRBV28 and TRBJ2-7, with TRBD1 as a possible D gene (5 bases). V lost 6 bases to trimming and J lost 0 bases, with 18 bases between them. CDR3 length: 16 residues. Germline V gene lookup returns CDR1 MDHEN and CDR2 SYDVKM. CDR3 in amino acids: CASSTQLGRTSYEQYF. DNA of the CDR3: TGTGCCAGCAGCACCCAGCTGGGGCGAACCTCCTACGAGCAGTACTTC.

The chain links TRBV4-3 to TRBJ2-6, with 11 bases fitting TRBD1. With V trimmed by 3 bases and J by 1 base, 5 bases remained unmatched. The germline CDR1 and CDR2 sequences are LGHNA and YSLEER. The CDR3 has 18 amino acids. CDR3 in DNA: TGCGCCAGCAGCCAGGACAGGGGGCGGTTTTCTGGGGCCAACGTCCTGACTTTC. It yields the protein CASSQDRGRFSGANVLTF.

This clone is a singleton in its sample. Lacking the conserved final phenylalanine or tryptophan, this CDR3 likely reflects a read error. It is unclear where the CDR3 begins or ends on the DNA, so no DNA is shown, and the CDR3 is as TCRdb lists it. This chain joins TRBV6-6 and TRBJ1-2; the tabulated D call, TRBD1, remains unverified against the DNA. Germline V gives CDR1 MNHNY, CDR2 SVGAGI (reference sequence). Ends included, the CDR3 has 8 residues. The CDR3: CASSTQGN.